This TCR beta chain was recorded in a study of blood T cell repertoires in COVID-19. Profiling relied on immunoSEQ multiplex PCR, and the TCRdb table lists in-frame clones only, not all of them. Of about 130,000 clones in the sample, around 74% are singletons; the top ten hold around 5.5%. Only a few counts were recorded for this clone. This CDR3 contains 14 residues. Trimming stripped 4 bases from V and 8 bases from J, with 14 bases between. Germline V lookup: CDR1 LNHDA, CDR2 SQIVND (reference sequence). V is TRBV19 and J is TRBJ1-4; D unclear. Material: peripheral blood. This sequence was found in a man aged 60 to 69 with acute or convalescent COVID-19. The CDR3 sequence is CASSTSTEPEKLFF. As DNA, the CDR3 is TGTGCCAGTAGTACCTCAACAGAGCCCGAAAAACTGTTTTTT.